These 3 T cell receptor beta chains came from one sample sequenced in a study of regulatory T cells in long-lasting Graves disease. CDR3 regions were amplified by Arm-PCR using iRepertoire HTBI primers to build TCR beta libraries. TCRdb re-called the multiplex PCR reads through MiXCR, storing one row per CDR3 protein. The table has around 430,000 distinct CDR3 sequences, roughly 23% seen once. This sample's time point: persistent/refractory GD, antithyroid drugs over 5 years with positive TRAb. Following extraction of RNA from PBMCs, that RNA was used to make the TCR library. The starting material was peripheral blood mononuclear cells (PBMCs), obtained when the disease was refractory, from a patient treated with antithyroid drugs. The receptors were sampled from a female donor with Graves disease.

This sequence joins TRBV5-1 and TRBJ2-5; 9 bases are a match to TRBD1. The length of the CDR3 is 15 residues. CDR1 is SGHRS, CDR2 YFSETQ, per germline. The J segment lost 5 bases and the V segment lost 1 base, leaving 6 bases of the junction unmatched. The DNA for the CDR3 is TGCGCCAGCAGCTTGTTAGGACAGGGGTTTGAGACCCAGTACTTC. It encodes CASSLLGQGFETQYF.

V usage is TRBV13 and J usage is TRBJ2-7, with 7 positions matching TRBD1. The ends lost 5 bases at V and 7 bases at J; junction bases unmatched: 8. Germline assignment: CDR1 PRHDT and CDR2 FYEKMQ (reference sequence). The length of the CDR3 is 13 residues. The CDR3 is CASSPGQAGEQYF. CDR3 nucleotide sequence: TGTGCCAGCAGCCCCGGACAGGCTGGGGAGCAGTACTTC.

The sample holds a few counts of this clonotype. The rearrangement uses TRBV6-1 and TRBJ1-6; no clear D gene. Germline CDR1 reads MNHNS; CDR2 reads SASEGT. The length of the CDR3 is 14 residues. V was pared by 8 bases and J by 5 bases, with 13 bases between. DNA for the CDR3: TGTGCCAGCCGGTGGGGTTCTAATAATTCACCCCTCCACTTT. It is translated as CASRWGSNNSPLHF.